The rows below give T cell receptor beta chains drawn from one sample of a study of ipilimumab plus nivolumab after autologous stem cell transplantation. The table came from immunoSEQ multiplex PCR; TCRdb's copy has only in-frame clones and leaves some out. The table shows about 16,000 clones, with 81% occurring only once. The specimen comprised PBMCs, sampled in a trial of ipilimumab plus nivolumab as post-transplant consolidation. The receptors come from a male donor with diffuse large B-cell lymphoma. Both conserved end residues are part of each CDR3.

>TRBV6-6|TRBJ2-7
CASSYSRTSYEQYF
>TRBV7-6|TRBJ2-2
CASSSVFGTLNTGELFF
>TRBV7-2|TRBJ2-2
CASRPTGTGELFF
>TRBV7-3|TRBJ1-3
CASSRTGTGGNTIYF
>TRBV5-1|TRBJ2-1
CASSWGQGTFDEQFF
>TRBV10-1|TRBJ2-7
CASSEPQGDKPSYEQYF
>TRBV19|TRBJ1-1
CASSRAAEAFF
>TRBV29-1|TRBJ2-3
CSVAGDTSSTDTQYF
>TRBV28|TRBJ2-3
CASSVSGGAQNTQYF
>TRBV5-1|TRBJ1-3
CASSLAGTGGNTIYF
>TRBV5-1|TRBJ2-5
CASSFSPAGLQETQYF
>TRBV7-2|TRBJ2-7
CASSLGSSKPYEQYF
>TRBV5-1|TRBJ2-1
CASSTQGVEQFF
>TRBV7-2|TRBJ2-7
CASSLALIPDEQYF
>TRBV7-9|TRBJ1-1
CASSFSGAEAFF
>TRBV5-1|TRBJ2-1
CASSLAGDGFEQFF
>TRBV9|TRBJ1-4
CASSATGTGGEKLFF
>TRBV7-9|TRBJ1-4
CASSLVSGEKLFF
>TRBV7-9|TRBJ1-4
CASSLAGSEKLFF
>TRBV2|TRBJ2-5
CASTRQGSEETQYF
>TRBV2|TRBJ2-5
CASTISRTGSYQETQYF